A single sample is the source of the 31 T cell receptor beta chains below, sequenced in a study of regulatory T cells (dated by TCRdb to about 2018). Study-level results and caveats: Hydrophobic residues at CDR3 positions 6 and 7 were enriched in conventional CD4+ T cells from CD3G-deficient patients, suggesting more self-reactive specificities.

No cognate antigen is known for these TCRs. The library was made by the immunoSEQ multiplex PCR assay. The multiplex PCR used 52 forward TRBV primers and 13 reverse TRBJ primers, with assay-based and computational corrections for amplification bias. TCRdb limited this immuneACCESS table to in-frame rearrangements with V and J called. A share of clones is missing; checked studies link under half to unresolved V genes, and the rest is unexplained. Recorded for this sample are under 45,000 clones; approximately 91% of them occurred a single time. Clones ranked in the top ten supply 2.4% of the sample. Sequenced: conventional CD4+ T cells sorted from blood. These TCRs come from a person under 35 with CD3G deficiency.

The CDR3 loop reads CASSPGGRGRGYTF. The CDR3, as DNA: TGTGCCAGCAGTCCGGGGGGGCGCGGACGGGGCTACACCTTC. V gene TRBV28 combines with J gene TRBJ1-2, with D possibly matching TRBD1 (6 bases). V was trimmed by 5 bases and J by 8 bases, leaving 18 bases between them. Germline V gene lookup returns CDR1 MDHEN and CDR2 SYDVKM. CDR3 length: 14 amino acids.

The V gene is TRBV6-1, the J gene TRBJ1-1; D is unclear. The CDR3 spans 14 residues. V lost 2 bases, J lost 2 bases, and 9 bases lay in between. CDR1 and CDR2 (germline): MNHNS, SASEGT. The CDR3 DNA sequence: TGTGCCAGCAGTGAACAGAGGGTTAACACTGAAGCTTTCTTT. Protein: CASSEQRVNTEAFF.

The V and J genes are TRBV27 and TRBJ2-5; D might be TRBD1 (7 bases). The germline CDR1 and CDR2 sequences are MNHEY and SMNVEV (reference sequence). V lost 6 bases and J lost 7, with 15 bases in between. The CDR3 runs 13 residues. The CDR3 protein is CASSEGARGTQYF. CDR3 DNA: TGTGCCAGCAGCGAGGGGGCGCGGGGGACCCAGTACTTC.

The V gene is TRBV10-3, the J gene TRBJ1-1; a weak D match, TRBD1 (5 bases). This CDR3 has 13 amino acids. Germline loops: CDR1 ENHRY, CDR2 SYGVKD. V was cut by 3 bases and J by 11 bases, with 16 bases left in between. Written as DNA, the CDR3 is TGTGCCATCAGTGATTACGGGGCCTACGGGGCTTTCTTT. This sequence encodes CAISDYGAYGAFF.

The CDR3 reads CASSTSGNEQYF. Written as DNA, the CDR3 is TGTGCCAGCAGTACCTCCGGGAACGAGCAGTACTTC. The chain joins TRBV6-1 to TRBJ2-7; TRBD2 might be the D (5 bases). The CDR3 has 12 residues. Germline V lookup: CDR1 MNHNS, CDR2 SASEGT. V lost 5 bases to trimming and J lost 5 bases, with 10 bases between them.

V gene TRBV6-6 combines with J gene TRBJ1-1; 7 bases match TRBD1. After removal of 5 bases from V and 4 bases from J, the junction contained 4 bases not matched to a gene. Germline V gene data show CDR1 as MNHNY and CDR2 as SVGAGI (reference sequence). This CDR3 comprises 13 residues. The CDR3 region is CASSRDSLTEAFF. The CDR3 coding sequence is TGTGCCAGCAGTCGGGACAGCCTCACTGAAGCTTTCTTT.

The chain carries TRBV5-1 and TRBJ2-6; possibly TRBD1 for D (5 bases). The V end lost 2 bases, the J end lost 0 bases, and 18 bases lay between the germline ends. From germline, CDR1 is SGHRS and CDR2 YFSETQ. The CDR3 runs to 19 residues. The CDR3 sequence is CASSLAEQGQGSGANVLTF. In DNA form, the CDR3 reads TGCGCCAGCAGCTTAGCAGAGCAGGGTCAGGGCTCTGGGGCCAACGTCCTGACTTTC. Full variable domain (outside the CDR3, taken from reference TRBV5-1 and TRBJ2-6): KAGVTQTPRYLIKTRGQQVTLSCSPISGHRSVSWYQQTPGQGLQFLFEYFSETQRNKGNFPGRFSGRQFSNSRSEMNVSTLELGDSALYLCASSLAEQGQGSGANVLTFGAGSRLTVL.

The chain uses TRBV5-1 and TRBJ2-6; tentatively, D is TRBD1 (6 bases). The CDR3 totals 16 residues. CDR1 and CDR2 (germline): SGHRS, YFSETQ. V was shortened by 5 bases and J by 1 base, with 13 bases between the two germline ends. CDR3 sequence reads: CASSLSQGSGANVLTF. CDR3 sequence (DNA): TGCGCCAGCAGTTTAAGTCAGGGGTCTGGGGCCAACGTCCTGACTTTC.

This chain connects TRBV11-2 to TRBJ2-4; D remains unclear. V was pared by 2 bases and J by 1 base, with 12 bases between. This CDR3 region has 16 residues. Per germline, CDR1 SGHAT and CDR2 FQNNGV. CDR3 in DNA: TGTGCCAGCAGCTTAAGGCACAACTTCGCCAAAAACATTCAGTACTTC. Its translation is CASSLRHNFAKNIQYF.

V gene TRBV18 combines with J gene TRBJ2-5; 7 nucleotides agree with TRBD2. The trim removed 5 bases at V and 2 bases at J, leaving 2 bases unmatched. This CDR3 has 13 residues. Germline assignment: CDR1 KGHSH and CDR2 LQKENI. CDR3 region: CASSAGEQETQYF. The DNA for the CDR3 is TGTGCCAGCTCAGCGGGGGAACAAGAGACCCAGTACTTC.

The chain has TRBV18 and TRBJ2-1; 10 nucleotides agree with TRBD2. Germline CDR1 KGHSH, CDR2 LQKENI. V lost 2 bases to trimming and J lost 9 bases; unmatched junction nucleotides: 7. CDR3 length: 15 residues. This CDR3 reads CASSPNLAGGLEQFF. The CDR3 nucleotides read TGTGCCAGCTCACCAAATTTAGCGGGAGGCCTTGAGCAGTTCTTC.

The chain has TRBV10-3 and TRBJ2-3; D remains ambiguous. CDR3 length: 12 amino acids. Germline V gene sequence: CDR1 ENHRY, CDR2 SYGVKD. V lost 0 bases and J 4 bases, leaving 2 bases between the germline ends. CDR3 loop: CAISESADTQYF. In DNA, the CDR3 is TGTGCCATCAGTGAGTCGGCAGATACGCAGTATTTT.

The gene calls are TRBV7-8 and TRBJ2-5; D might be TRBD2 (6 bases). Germline V gene sequence: CDR1 SGHVS, CDR2 FQNEAQ. The CDR3 covers 15 residues. Trimming shortened V by 5 bases and J by 5 bases, and 18 bases separated the two germline ends. DNA of the CDR3: TGTGCCAGCAGCCCTCGGGGCGGGGCGCACGAGACCCAGTACTTC. It yields the protein CASSPRGGAHETQYF.

This chain uses TRBV28 with TRBJ1-4, with D possibly matching TRBD1 (5 bases). Germline V CDR1 and CDR2: MDHEN, SYDVKM. The CDR3 totals 14 residues. V was pared by 2 bases and J by 7 bases, with 11 bases between. This CDR3 reads CASSLQGQSEKLFF. CDR3 nucleotides: TGTGCCAGCAGTTTACAGGGCCAGAGTGAAAAACTGTTTTTT.

The genes are TRBV28 and TRBJ2-5, with 10 bases lining up with TRBD1. The CDR3 contains 15 residues. Germline V lookup: CDR1 MDHEN, CDR2 SYDVKM. V was clipped by 6 bases and J by 5 bases; unmatched bases: 9. CDR3: CASSAPGQGRETQYF. The CDR3, as DNA: TGTGCCAGCAGCGCGCCGGGACAGGGGCGGGAGACCCAGTACTTC.

The chain has TRBV6-1 and TRBJ2-6; D is uncertain. V lost 6 bases, J lost 5 bases, and 8 bases lay in between. The CDR3 loop spans 13 amino acids. CDR1 MNHNS and CDR2 SASEGT come from the germline V gene. CDR3 amino acids: CASRHLWANVLTF. CDR3 coding DNA: TGTGCCAGCAGACACCTCTGGGCCAACGTCCTGACTTTC.

This clone was counted a single time. The chain is built from TRBV7-9 and TRBJ2-5, with TRBD2 identical over 10 bases. Per the germline V gene, CDR1 is SEHNR and CDR2 is FQNEAQ (reference sequence). V shed 5 bases and J 4 bases; nucleotides not matched to a gene: 13. The CDR3 length is 17 residues. This CDR3 is CASSRRQRGGLRETQYF. The CDR3 nucleotides read TGTGCCAGCAGCCGTCGACAGCGGGGGGGCCTCAGAGAGACCCAGTACTTC.

This sequence joins TRBV21-1 and TRBJ1-2. TRBV21-1 is listed as a pseudogene. The CDR3 runs 13 residues. The CDR3 reads CASSKDRPYGYTF. CDR3 in DNA: TGTGCCAGCAGCAAAGATCGGCCCTATGGCTACACCTTC.

The gene calls are TRBV7-8 and TRBJ2-7; a weak D match, TRBD2 (5 bases). V was cut by 0 bases and J by 4 bases, with 25 bases left in between. CDR3 size: 19 residues. Germline CDR1 reads SGHVS; CDR2 reads FQNEAQ. CDR3 amino acids: CASSLASADPEGVMYEQYF. The CDR3 nucleotides are TGTGCCAGCAGCTTAGCGAGCGCAGACCCAGAGGGAGTAATGTACGAGCAGTACTTC.

This clone was recorded only once. V and J are TRBV10-3 and TRBJ1-1; no reliable D call. Germline V gene data show CDR1 as ENHRY and CDR2 as SYGVKD. This CDR3 has 13 residues. V shed 0 bases and J shed 10 bases, with 12 bases lying between them. The CDR3: CAISESPDSGAFF. Here the CDR3 DNA reads TGTGCCATCAGTGAGTCTCCAGATTCGGGAGCTTTCTTT.

The chain is built from TRBV6-6 and TRBJ1-6; D gene ambiguous. V dropped 8 bases and J dropped 0 bases, with 5 bases sitting between them. The CDR3 extends over 13 amino acids. Germline CDR1 and CDR2: MNHNY and SVGAGI (reference sequence). CDR3: CASELSYNSPLHF. The CDR3 DNA sequence: TGTGCCAGCGAGCTCTCCTATAATTCACCCCTCCACTTT.

V and J are TRBV4-1 and TRBJ1-2; possibly TRBD1 for D (5 bases). The CDR3 loop spans 17 amino acids. In germline, CDR1 is MGHRA, CDR2 YSYEKL. V was clipped by 4 bases and J by 8 bases, with 26 bases between them. CDR3 nucleotide sequence: TGCGCCAGCAGCCTCCTACCCAGAGGGGTAGGCAGTAGGGGCTACACCTTC. Its protein is CASSLLPRGVGSRGYTF.

CDR3 loop: CASSLAGAGEQDTDTQYF. Written as DNA, the CDR3 is TGTGCCAGCAGCTTAGCCGGAGCGGGAGAACAGGACACAGATACGCAGTATTTT. V gene TRBV7-8 combines with J gene TRBJ2-3; TRBD2 agrees at 8 bases. This CDR3 has 18 residues. Germline CDR1 SGHVS, CDR2 FQNEAQ. V gave up 0 bases and J gave up 2 bases; unmatched junction bases: 10.

The chain carries TRBV10-3 and TRBJ1-1; 9 bases fit TRBD1. CDR3 length: 17 residues. V lost 2 bases to trimming and J lost 1 base; unmatched junction nucleotides: 8. Germline V lookup: CDR1 ENHRY, CDR2 SYGVKD. The CDR3 region has the DNA TGTGCCATCAGTGAGGGCGACAGGGGGATTGGGAACACTGAAGCTTTCTTT. Translating gives CAISEGDRGIGNTEAFF.

About this clone: Other DNA sequences in this specimen translate into the identical CDR3. J is TRBJ2-7 and V is TRBV5-1; D ambiguous. Germline-derived CDR1 and CDR2 are SGHRS and YFSETQ. There are 12 residues in the CDR3. V lost 0 bases and J 3 bases, leaving 4 bases between the germline ends. CDR3 loop: CASSLDGYEQYF. The DNA for the CDR3 is TGCGCCAGCAGCTTGGACGGCTACGAGCAGTACTTC.

The rearrangement links TRBV6-1 to TRBJ2-1, with a weak D call TRBD1 (5 bases). This CDR3 contains 13 residues. CDR1 is MNHNS and CDR2 is SASEGT in the germline V gene. V lost 8 bases, J lost 8 bases, and 16 bases lay in between. The CDR3: CASGATPRDEQFF. CDR3 coding DNA: TGTGCCAGCGGGGCGACACCTCGGGATGAGCAGTTCTTC.

This clone has a handful of counts. This sequence joins TRBV28 and TRBJ1-2; possibly TRBD1 for D (5 bases). This CDR3 is 18 amino acids long. V dropped 3 bases and J dropped 8 bases, with 28 bases sitting between them. Germline V gene sequence: CDR1 MDHEN, CDR2 SYDVKM. CDR3 coding DNA: TGTGCCAGCAGTTTCAGGCAAACGTGGGACCGGGCGTATAGGGGCTACACCTTC. Amino acid sequence: CASSFRQTWDRAYRGYTF.

CDR3 bases: TGTGCCAGCAGTTTAGTGGGGGGAAACGAGCAGTACTTC. Translated, it gives CASSLVGGNEQYF. The chain has TRBV28 and TRBJ2-7; weak D call: TRBD2 (6 bases). The CDR3 totals 13 residues. Germline V gene data show CDR1 as MDHEN and CDR2 as SYDVKM. V was trimmed by 2 bases and J by 5 bases, leaving 10 bases between them.

This chain joins TRBV10-3 and TRBJ2-7; the match to TRBD1 covers 9 bases. V dropped 6 bases and J dropped 6; count of bases not matched to a gene: 21. Germline V gives CDR1 ENHRY, CDR2 SYGVKD. There are 18 residues in the CDR3. DNA of the CDR3: TGTGCCATCAGCGACTTGTATGAGTCTCCGGGACAGGGCTCCGAGCAGTACTTC. It codes for CAISDLYESPGQGSEQYF.

Here the CDR3 reads CASSQGLSTDTQYF. The CDR3 DNA reads as TGCGCCAGCAGCCAGGGGTTAAGCACAGATACGCAGTATTTT. The chain uses TRBV5-1 and TRBJ2-3; a possible D gene is TRBD1 (6 bases). Per the germline V gene, CDR1 is SGHRS and CDR2 is YFSETQ. The germline V and J ends were trimmed by 4 bases and 0 bases, with 9 bases remaining between them. The CDR3 consists of 14 residues.

V is TRBV21-1 and J is TRBJ2-7; TRBD1, the table's D call, was not compared with the DNA. TRBV21-1 constitutes a pseudogene. The CDR3 contains 14 residues. CDR3 residues: CARRTGTGPDEQYF. Here the CDR3 DNA reads TGTGCCAGAAGGACCGGGACAGGGCCTGACGAGCAGTACTTC.